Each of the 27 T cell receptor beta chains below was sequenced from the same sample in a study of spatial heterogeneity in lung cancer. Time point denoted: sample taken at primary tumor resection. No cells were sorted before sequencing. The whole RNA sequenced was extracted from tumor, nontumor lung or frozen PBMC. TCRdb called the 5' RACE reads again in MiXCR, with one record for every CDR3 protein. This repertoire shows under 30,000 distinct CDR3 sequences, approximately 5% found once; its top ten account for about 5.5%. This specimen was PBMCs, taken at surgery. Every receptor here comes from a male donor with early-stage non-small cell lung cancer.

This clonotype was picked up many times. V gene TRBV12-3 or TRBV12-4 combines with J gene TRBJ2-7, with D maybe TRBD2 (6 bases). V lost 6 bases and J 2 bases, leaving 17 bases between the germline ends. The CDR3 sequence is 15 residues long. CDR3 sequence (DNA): TGTGCCAGCAGCCCCCGGGCGGGGTTGGCCTACGAGCAGTACTTC. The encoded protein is CASSPRAGLAYEQYF.

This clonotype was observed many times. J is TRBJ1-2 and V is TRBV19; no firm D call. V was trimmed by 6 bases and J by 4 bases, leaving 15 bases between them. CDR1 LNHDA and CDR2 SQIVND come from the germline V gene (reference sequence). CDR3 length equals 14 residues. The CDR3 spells CASSPQAASYGYTF. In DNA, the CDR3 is TGTGCCAGTAGCCCCCAGGCAGCCTCCTATGGCTACACCTTC. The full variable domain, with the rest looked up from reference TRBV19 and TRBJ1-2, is DGGITQSPKYLFRKEGQNVTLSCEQNLNHDAMYWYRQDPGQGLRLIYYSQIVNDFQKGDIAEGYSVSREKKESFPLTVTSAQKNPTAFYLCASSPQAASYGYTFGSGTRLTVV.

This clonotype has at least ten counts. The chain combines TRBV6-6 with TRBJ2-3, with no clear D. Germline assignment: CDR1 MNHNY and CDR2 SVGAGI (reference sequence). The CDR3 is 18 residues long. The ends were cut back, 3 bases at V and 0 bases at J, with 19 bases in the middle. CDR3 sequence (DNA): TGTGCCAGCAGTTATGATTCTCCCGCGACACCTAGCACAGATACGCAGTATTTT. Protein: CASSYDSPATPSTDTQYF.

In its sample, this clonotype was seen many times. The CDR3 sequence is CASSSQTSGGVHEQFF. The DNA of the CDR3 is TGTGCCAGCAGTTCCCAGACTAGCGGGGGGGTCCATGAGCAGTTCTTC. The V call is TRBV12-3 or TRBV12-4, the J call TRBJ2-1, with 14 bases lining up with TRBD2. The ends lost 4 bases at V and 8 bases at J; junction bases unmatched: 7. The CDR3 is 16 amino acids.

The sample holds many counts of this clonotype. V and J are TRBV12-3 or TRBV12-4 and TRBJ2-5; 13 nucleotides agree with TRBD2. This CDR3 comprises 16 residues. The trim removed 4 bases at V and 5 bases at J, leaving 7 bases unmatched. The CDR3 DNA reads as TGTGCCAGCAGTTCCCGGACTAGCGGGAGAGGGGAGACCCAGTACTTC. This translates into CASSSRTSGRGETQYF.

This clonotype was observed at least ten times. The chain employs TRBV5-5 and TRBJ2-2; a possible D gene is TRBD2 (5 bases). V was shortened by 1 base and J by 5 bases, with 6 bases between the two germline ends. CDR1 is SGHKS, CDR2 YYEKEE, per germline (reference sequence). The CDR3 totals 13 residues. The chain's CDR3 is CASSLSGTGELFF. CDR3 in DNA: TGTGCCAGCAGCTTGTCGGGGACCGGGGAGCTGTTTTTT.

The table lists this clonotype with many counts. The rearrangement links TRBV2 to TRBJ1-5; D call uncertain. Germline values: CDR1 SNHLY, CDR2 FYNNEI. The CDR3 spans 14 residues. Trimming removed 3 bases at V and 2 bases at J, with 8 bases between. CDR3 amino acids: CASSERHGNQPQHF. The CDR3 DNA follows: TGTGCCAGCAGTGAGAGGCACGGCAATCAGCCCCAGCATTTT.

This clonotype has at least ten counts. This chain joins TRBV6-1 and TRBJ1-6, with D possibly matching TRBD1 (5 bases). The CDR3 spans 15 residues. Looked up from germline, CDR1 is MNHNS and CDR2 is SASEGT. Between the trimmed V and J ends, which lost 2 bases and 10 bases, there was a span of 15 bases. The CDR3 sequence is CASSERRQGGSPLHF. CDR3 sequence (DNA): TGTGCCAGCAGTGAAAGGCGGCAGGGAGGATCACCCCTCCACTTT.

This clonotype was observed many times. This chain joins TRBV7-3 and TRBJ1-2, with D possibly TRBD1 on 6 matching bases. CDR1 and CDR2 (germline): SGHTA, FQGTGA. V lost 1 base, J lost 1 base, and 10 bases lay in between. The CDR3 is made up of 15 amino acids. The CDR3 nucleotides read TGTGCCAGCAGCTTAATGGGGACATATAACTATGGCTACACCTTC. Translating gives CASSLMGTYNYGYTF. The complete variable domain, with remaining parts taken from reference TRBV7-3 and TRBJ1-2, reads GAGVSQTPSNKVTEKGKYVELRCDPISGHTALYWYRQSLGQGPEFLIYFQGTGAADDSGLPNDRFFAVRPEGSVSTLKIQRTERGDSAVYLCASSLMGTYNYGYTFGSGTRLTVV.

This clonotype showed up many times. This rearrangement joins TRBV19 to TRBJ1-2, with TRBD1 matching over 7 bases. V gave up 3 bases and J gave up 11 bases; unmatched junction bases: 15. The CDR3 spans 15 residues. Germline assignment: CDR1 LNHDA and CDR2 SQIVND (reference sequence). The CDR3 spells CASSMSSTGPYVYTF. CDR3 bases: TGTGCCAGTAGTATGTCGTCGACAGGGCCCTACGTTTACACCTTC.

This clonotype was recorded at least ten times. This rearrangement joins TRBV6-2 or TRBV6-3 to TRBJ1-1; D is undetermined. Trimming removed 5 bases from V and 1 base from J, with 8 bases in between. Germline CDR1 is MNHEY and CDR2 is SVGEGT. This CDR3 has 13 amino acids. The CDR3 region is CASSALTNTEAFF. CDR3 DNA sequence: TGTGCCAGCAGTGCACTCACGAACACTGAAGCTTTCTTT.

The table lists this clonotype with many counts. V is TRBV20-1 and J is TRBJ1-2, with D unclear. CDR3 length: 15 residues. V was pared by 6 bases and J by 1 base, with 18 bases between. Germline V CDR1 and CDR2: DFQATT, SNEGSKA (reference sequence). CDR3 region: CSALPRGWGNYGYTF. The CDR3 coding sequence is TGCAGTGCCCTACCACGGGGATGGGGTAACTATGGCTACACCTTC.

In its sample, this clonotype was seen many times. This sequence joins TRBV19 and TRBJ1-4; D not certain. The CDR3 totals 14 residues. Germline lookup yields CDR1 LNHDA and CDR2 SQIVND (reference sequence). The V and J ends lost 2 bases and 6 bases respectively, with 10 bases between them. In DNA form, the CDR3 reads TGTGCCAGTAGTATACGGGCGGCCGATGAAAAACTGTTTTTT. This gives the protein CASSIRAADEKLFF.

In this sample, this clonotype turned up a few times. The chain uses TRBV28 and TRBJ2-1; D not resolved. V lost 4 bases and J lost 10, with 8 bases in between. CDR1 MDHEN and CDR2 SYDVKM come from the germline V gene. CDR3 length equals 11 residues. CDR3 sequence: CASSSTPEQFF. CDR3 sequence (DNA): TGTGCCAGCAGTTCGACCCCAGAGCAGTTCTTC. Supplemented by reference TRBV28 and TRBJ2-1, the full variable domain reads DVKVTQSSRYLVKRTGEKVFLECVQDMDHENMFWYRQDPGLGLRLIYFSYDVKMKEKGDIPEGYSVSREKKERFSLILESASTNQTSMYLCASSSTPEQFFGPGTRLTVL.

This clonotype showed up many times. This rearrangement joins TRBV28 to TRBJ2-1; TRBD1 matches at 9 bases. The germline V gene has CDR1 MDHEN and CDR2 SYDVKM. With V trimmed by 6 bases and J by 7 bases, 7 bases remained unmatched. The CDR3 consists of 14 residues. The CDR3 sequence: CASSQGDRANEQFF. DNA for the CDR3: TGTGCCAGCAGCCAAGGGGACAGGGCTAATGAGCAGTTCTTC.

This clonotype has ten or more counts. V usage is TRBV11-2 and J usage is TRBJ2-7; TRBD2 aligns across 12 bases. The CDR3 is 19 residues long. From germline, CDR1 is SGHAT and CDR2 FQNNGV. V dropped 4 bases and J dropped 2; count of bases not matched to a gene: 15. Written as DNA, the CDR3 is TGTGCCAGCAGCTCGATACGACGCCCCTCTAGCGGGAGGGCCTACGAGCAGTACTTC. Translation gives CASSSIRRPSSGRAYEQYF.

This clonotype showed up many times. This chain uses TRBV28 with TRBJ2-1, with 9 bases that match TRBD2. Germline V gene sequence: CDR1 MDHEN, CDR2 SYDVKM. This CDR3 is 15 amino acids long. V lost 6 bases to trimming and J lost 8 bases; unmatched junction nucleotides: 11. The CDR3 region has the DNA TGTGCCAGCAGCAGAGGTAGCGGGGGCGTCTATGAGCAGTTCTTC. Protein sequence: CASSRGSGGVYEQFF.

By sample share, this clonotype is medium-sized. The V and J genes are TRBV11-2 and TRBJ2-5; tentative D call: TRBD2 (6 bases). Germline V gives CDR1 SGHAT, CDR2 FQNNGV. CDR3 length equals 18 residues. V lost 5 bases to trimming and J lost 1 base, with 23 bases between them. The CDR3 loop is CASSVRRTLADTQETQYF. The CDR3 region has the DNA TGTGCCAGCAGCGTGAGGCGGACCTTAGCGGATACCCAAGAGACCCAGTACTTC.

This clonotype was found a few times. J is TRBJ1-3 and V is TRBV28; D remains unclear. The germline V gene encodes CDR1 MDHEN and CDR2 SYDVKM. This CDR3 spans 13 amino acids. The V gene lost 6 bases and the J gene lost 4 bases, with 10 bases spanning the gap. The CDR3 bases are TGTGCCAGCAGAGGCAGTGGAGGAAACACCATATATTTT. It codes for CASRGSGGNTIYF.

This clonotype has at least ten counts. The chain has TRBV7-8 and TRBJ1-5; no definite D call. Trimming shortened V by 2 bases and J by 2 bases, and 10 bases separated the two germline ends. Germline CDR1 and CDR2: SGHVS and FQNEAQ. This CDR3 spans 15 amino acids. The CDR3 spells CASSLYVGGNQPQHF. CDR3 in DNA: TGTGCCAGCAGCTTATACGTGGGTGGCAATCAGCCCCAGCATTTT.

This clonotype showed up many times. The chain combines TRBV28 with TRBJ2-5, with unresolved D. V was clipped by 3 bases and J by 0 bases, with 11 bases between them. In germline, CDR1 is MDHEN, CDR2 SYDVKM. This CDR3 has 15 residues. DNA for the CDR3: TGTGCCAGCAGTTTTGCAGGCCAAAACCAAGAGACCCAGTACTTC. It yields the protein CASSFAGQNQETQYF.

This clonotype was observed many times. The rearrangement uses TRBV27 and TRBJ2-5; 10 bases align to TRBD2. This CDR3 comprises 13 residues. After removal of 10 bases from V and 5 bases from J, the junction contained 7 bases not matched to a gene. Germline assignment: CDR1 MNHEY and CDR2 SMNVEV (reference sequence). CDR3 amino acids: CATGQREGETQYF. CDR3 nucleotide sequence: TGTGCCACCGGCCAGCGGGAGGGGGAGACCCAGTACTTC.

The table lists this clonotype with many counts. This CDR3 is CASSLMGSDTDTQYF. The DNA of the CDR3 is TGTGCCAGCAGCTTAATGGGGAGTGACACAGATACGCAGTATTTT. This chain joins TRBV7-2 and TRBJ2-3; tentative D call: TRBD2 (5 bases). V was pared by 2 bases and J by 2 bases, with 11 bases between. Germline lookup yields CDR1 SGHTA and CDR2 FQGNSA. This CDR3 is 15 amino acids long.

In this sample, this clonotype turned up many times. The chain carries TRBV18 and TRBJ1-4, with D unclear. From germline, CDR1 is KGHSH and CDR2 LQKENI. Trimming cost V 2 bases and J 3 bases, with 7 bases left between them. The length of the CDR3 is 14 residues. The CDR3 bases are TGTGCCAGCTCACCAGAGGGATCTAATGAAAAACTGTTTTTT. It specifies CASSPEGSNEKLFF.

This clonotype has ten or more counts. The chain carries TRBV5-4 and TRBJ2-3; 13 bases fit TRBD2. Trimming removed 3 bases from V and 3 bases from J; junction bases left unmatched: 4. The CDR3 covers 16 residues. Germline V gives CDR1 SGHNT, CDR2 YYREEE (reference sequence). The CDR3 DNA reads TGTGCCAGCAGCTCAAGGACTAGCGGGAGAACAGATACGCAGTATTTT. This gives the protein CASSSRTSGRTDTQYF.

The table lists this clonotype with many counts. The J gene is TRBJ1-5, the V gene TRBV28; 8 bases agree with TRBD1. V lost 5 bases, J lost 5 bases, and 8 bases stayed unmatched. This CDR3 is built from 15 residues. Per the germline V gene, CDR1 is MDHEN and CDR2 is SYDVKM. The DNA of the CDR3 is TGTGCCAGCAGTCAATCGGACAGGGACGATCAGCCCCAGCATTTT. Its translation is CASSQSDRDDQPQHF.

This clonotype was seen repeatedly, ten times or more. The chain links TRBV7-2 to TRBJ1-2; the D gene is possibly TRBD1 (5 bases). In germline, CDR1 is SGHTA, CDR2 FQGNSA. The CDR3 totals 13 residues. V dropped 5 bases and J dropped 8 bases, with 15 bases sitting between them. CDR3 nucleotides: TGTGCCAGCAGCCTCCGCAGGGTTGAGGGCTACACCTTC. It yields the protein CASSLRRVEGYTF.